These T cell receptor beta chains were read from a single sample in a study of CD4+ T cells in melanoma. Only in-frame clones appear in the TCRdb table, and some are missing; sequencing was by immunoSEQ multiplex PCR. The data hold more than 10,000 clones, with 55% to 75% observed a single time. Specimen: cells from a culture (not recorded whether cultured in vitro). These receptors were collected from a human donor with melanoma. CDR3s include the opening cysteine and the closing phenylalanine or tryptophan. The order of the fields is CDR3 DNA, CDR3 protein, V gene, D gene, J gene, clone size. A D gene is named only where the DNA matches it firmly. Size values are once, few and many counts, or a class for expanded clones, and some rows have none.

TGCGCCAGCAGCCAGTTAGGGGGGGCTAATCAGCCCCAGCATTTT,CASSQLGGANQPQHF,TRBV4-1,.,TRBJ1-5,.
TGTGCCAGCAGCTCAACCCGACAGGGCCACGAGCAGTACTTC,CASSSTRQGHEQYF,TRBV7-2,TRBD1,TRBJ2-7,.
TGTGCCAGCAGCCTCGCCAGGGTCGCCCAGCCCCAGCATTTT,CASSLARVAQPQHF,TRBV7-8,.,TRBJ1-5,.
TGTGCCAGCAGCCTTAACCGTGGTGGGTATAGCAATCAGCCCCAGCATTTT,CASSLNRGGYSNQPQHF,TRBV5-8,.,TRBJ1-5,.
TGTGCCAGCAGCCCGGGGACATTCGCCCCAGATACGCAGTATTTT,CASSPGTFAPDTQYF,TRBV7-3,.,TRBJ2-3,.
TGTGCCAGCAGCCGTGCTGTTGGTGGAACAGGGACGGAAGGGGAGCAGTACTTC,CASSRAVGGTGTEGEQYF,TRBV5-8,.,TRBJ2-7,few
TGTGCCAGCAGCCGCTCCGGAGGAAATAATGAAAAACTGTTTTTT,CASSRSGGNNEKLFF,TRBV5-4,.,TRBJ1-4,.
TGTGCCAGCACCTTGACCGGGAGCTCCTACGAGCAGTACTTC,CASTLTGSSYEQYF,TRBV6-1,.,TRBJ2-7,medium-sized
TGCGCCAGCAGCCCAATCCCCGGGCCTAACACTGAAGCTTTCTTT,CASSPIPGPNTEAFF,TRBV4-1,.,TRBJ1-1,few
TGTGCCATACGGGAGAATCTAGCCAAAAACATTCAGTACTTC,CAIRENLAKNIQYF,TRBV2,.,TRBJ2-4,.
TGTGCCAGCAGCCCGCAGACCAACTATGGCTACACCTTC,CASSPQTNYGYTF,TRBV7-2,.,TRBJ1-2,few
TGTGCCAGCAGCGGACCGACAGTCATGAACACTGAAGCTTTCTTT,CASSGPTVMNTEAFF,TRBV14,.,TRBJ1-1,.
TGCGCCAGCAGCGCCCAGGGAGGGGAGACCCAGTACTTC,CASSAQGGETQYF,TRBV5-1,TRBD2,TRBJ2-5,.
TGTGCCAGCAGCTTGGCCGCTACTGAAGAGACCCAGTACTTC,CASSLAATEETQYF,TRBV5-4,.,TRBJ2-5,.
TGTGCCAGCAGCTTAGTAGGCTATGGCTACACCTTC,CASSLVGYGYTF,TRBV7-2,.,TRBJ1-2,.
TGCGCCAGCAGCCCACAACCCTCGGGTCCTTCCGGGGAGCTGTTTTTT,CASSPQPSGPSGELFF,TRBV5-1,.,TRBJ2-2,.
TGTGCCTGGTCTCCTGCTTTTGAGCAGTTCTTC,CAWSPAFEQFF,TRBV30,.,TRBJ2-1,.
TGTGCCAGCAGCTCCCGGGCGGGGGCCTATTCCGAGCAGTACTTC,CASSSRAGAYSEQYF,TRBV5-4,.,TRBJ2-7,few
TGTGCCAGCAGCACAAAACAGGGGGCAGAGACCCAGTACTTC,CASSTKQGAETQYF,TRBV5-4,TRBD1,TRBJ2-5,.
TGTGCCAGCTCACCACCGAACACCGGGGAGCTGTTTTTT,CASSPPNTGELFF,TRBV18,.,TRBJ2-2,.
TGTGCCAGCAGCTTGGTGGGACAGAAAGAGACCCAGTACTTC,CASSLVGQKETQYF,TRBV5-4,TRBD1,TRBJ2-5,.
TGTGCCAGCAGCTTAGAGAGCTGGGTGAGCGAGCAGTACTTC,CASSLESWVSEQYF,TRBV7-9,.,TRBJ2-7,.
TGTGCCAGCCAAAACAGGGTCGCCTACAATGAGCAGTTCTTC,CASQNRVAYNEQFF,TRBV2,.,TRBJ2-1,.
TGTGCCAGTAGTATTTACGGTCAAGGGGAGCAGTACTTC,CASSIYGQGEQYF,TRBV19,.,TRBJ2-7,.
TGTGCCAGCAGCCAGTATCAGGGGGTAGGGAACATTCAGTACTTC,CASSQYQGVGNIQYF,TRBV2,TRBD1,TRBJ2-4,.
TGTGCCAGCAGCCGTACAGGGGGCGGAAACACCATATATTTT,CASSRTGGGNTIYF,TRBV7-9,TRBD1,TRBJ1-3,.
TGTGCCAGCAGCTTAGAGGGACAGGGGACACGGGGTGAAAAACTGTTTTTT,CASSLEGQGTRGEKLFF,TRBV7-9,TRBD1,TRBJ1-4,once
TGTGCCCGGACTAGCGGGATGTCAACAGATACGCAGTATTTT,CARTSGMSTDTQYF,TRBV30,TRBD2,TRBJ2-3,.